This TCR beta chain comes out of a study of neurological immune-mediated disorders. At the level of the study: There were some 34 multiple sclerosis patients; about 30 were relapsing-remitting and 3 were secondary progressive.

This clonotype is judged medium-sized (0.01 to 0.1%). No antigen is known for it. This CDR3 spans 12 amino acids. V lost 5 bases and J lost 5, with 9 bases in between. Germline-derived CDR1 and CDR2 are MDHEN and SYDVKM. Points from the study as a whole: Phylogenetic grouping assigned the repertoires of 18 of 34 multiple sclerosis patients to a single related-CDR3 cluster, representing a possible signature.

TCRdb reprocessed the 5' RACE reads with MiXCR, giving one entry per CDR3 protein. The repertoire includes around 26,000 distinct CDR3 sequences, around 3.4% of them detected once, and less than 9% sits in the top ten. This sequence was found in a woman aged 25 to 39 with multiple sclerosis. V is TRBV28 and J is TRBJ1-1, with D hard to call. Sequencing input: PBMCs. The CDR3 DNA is TGTGCCAGCAGTATTAGGAGGACTGAAGCTTTCTTT. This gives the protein CASSIRRTEAFF. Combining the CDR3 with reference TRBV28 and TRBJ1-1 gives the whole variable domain DVKVTQSSRYLVKRTGEKVFLECVQDMDHENMFWYRQDPGLGLRLIYFSYDVKMKEKGDIPEGYSVSREKKERFSLILESASTNQTSMYLCASSIRRTEAFFGQGTRLTVV.